This is a list of T cell receptor beta chains from one sample in a study of spatial heterogeneity in lung cancer. Each CDR3 protein gets one entry after TCRdb re-called the 5' RACE reads with MiXCR. The table records around 20,000 distinct CDR3 sequences, approximately 3% of them present only once. The sequences come from lung tumor tissue, collected at surgery. The receptor source for this set is a male donor with early-stage non-small cell lung cancer. Both conserved end residues are part of each CDR3. The order of the fields is clone size, V gene, J gene, D gene, CDR3 protein, CDR3 DNA. D genes are given only for firm matches. Rows may omit the clone size; those that give it use once, few, many or a size class.

size: many
V: TRBV28
J: TRBJ2-7
D: -
CDR3: CASSLSYYEQYF
DNA: TGTGCCAGCAGTTTATCTTACTACGAGCAGTACTTC

size: many
V: TRBV6-6
J: TRBJ1-5
D: -
CDR3: CASSSPRSQPQHF
DNA: TGTGCCAGCAGTTCTCCCAGATCTCAGCCCCAGCATTTT

size: many
V: TRBV5-1
J: TRBJ2-5
D: -
CDR3: CASTDRLQETQYF
DNA: TGCGCCAGCACGGACAGACTACAGGAGACCCAGTACTTC

size: -
V: TRBV30
J: TRBJ2-3
D: TRBD2
CDR3: CVSKPTSGSGDTQYF
DNA: TGTGTCTCTAAACCGACTAGCGGGAGTGGGGATACGCAGTATTTT

size: -
V: TRBV19
J: TRBJ1-2
D: TRBD1
CDR3: CASSGDRGLFDYTF
DNA: TGTGCCAGTAGTGGCGACAGGGGGCTCTTTGACTACACCTTC

size: many
V: TRBV7-2
J: TRBJ2-1
D: -
CDR3: CASSLQGDSFEQFF
DNA: TGTGCCAGCAGCTTACAGGGCGACAGTTTCGAGCAGTTCTTC

size: many
V: TRBV7-9
J: TRBJ1-6
D: -
CDR3: CASSSRAPGESPLHF
DNA: TGTGCCAGCAGCTCACGGGCCCCAGGGGAGTCACCCCTCCACTTT

size: many
V: TRBV20-1
J: TRBJ2-3
D: -
CDR3: CSARVNPGTLSLITELDTQYF
DNA: TGCAGTGCTAGAGTCAACCCCGGGACTCTCTCCTTGATTACAGAGTTAGATACGCAGTATTTT

size: many
V: TRBV6-5
J: TRBJ1-1
D: -
CDR3: CASSRARGWSAEAFF
DNA: TGTGCCAGCAGTCGGGCACGGGGCTGGAGCGCTGAAGCTTTCTTT

size: many
V: TRBV6-6
J: TRBJ2-5
D: TRBD1
CDR3: CASSYPGTGRLAYQETQYF
DNA: TGTGCCAGCAGTTACCCCGGGACAGGGAGGCTAGCGTACCAAGAGACCCAGTACTTC

size: many
V: TRBV3-1
J: TRBJ1-1
D: -
CDR3: CASSQDRQTNTEAFF
DNA: TGTGCCAGCAGCCAAGATCGACAGACGAACACTGAAGCTTTCTTT

size: many
V: TRBV29-1
J: TRBJ2-1
D: -
CDR3: CSVEVTITYNEQFF
DNA: TGCAGCGTTGAAGTCACTATCACCTACAATGAGCAGTTCTTC

size: many
V: TRBV9
J: TRBJ2-2
D: TRBD2
CDR3: CASSARRTSGFANTGELFF
DNA: TGTGCCAGCAGCGCCCGACGGACTAGCGGGTTCGCGAACACCGGGGAGCTGTTTTTT

size: many
V: TRBV7-9
J: TRBJ1-2
D: TRBD1
CDR3: CASSSGFQGDYGYTF
DNA: TGTGCCAGCAGCTCCGGATTCCAGGGGGACTATGGCTACACCTTC

size: medium-sized
V: TRBV4-3
J: TRBJ2-7
D: -
CDR3: CASSQDLYGLMEQYF
DNA: TGCGCCAGCAGCCAAGATCTATACGGCCTTATGGAGCAGTACTTC

size: many
V: TRBV5-1
J: TRBJ1-6
D: -
CDR3: CASSLDNSPLHF
DNA: TGCGCCAGCAGCTTGGATAATTCACCCCTCCACTTT

size: many
V: TRBV24-1
J: TRBJ1-5
D: -
CDR3: CATSDPQGNQPQHF
DNA: TGTGCCACCAGTGATCCTCAAGGGAATCAGCCCCAGCATTTT

size: many
V: TRBV5-5
J: TRBJ1-2
D: -
CDR3: CASSLAGQMNYGYTF
DNA: TGTGCCAGCAGCTTGGCCGGGCAGATGAACTATGGCTACACCTTC

size: many
V: TRBV10-3
J: TRBJ2-5
D: -
CDR3: CAISDSQGGETQYF
DNA: TGTGCCATCAGTGATAGCCAGGGAGGAGAGACCCAGTACTTC

size: many
V: TRBV5-1
J: TRBJ2-7
D: -
CDR3: CATPHDEQYF
DNA: TGCGCCACCCCACACGACGAGCAGTACTTC

size: many
V: TRBV4-1
J: TRBJ1-6
D: -
CDR3: CASSQEVVGNSPLHF
DNA: TGCGCCAGCAGCCAAGAGGTGGTGGGCAATTCACCCCTCCACTTT

size: many
V: TRBV2
J: TRBJ2-6
D: -
CDR3: CATRLLGGANVLTF
DNA: TGTGCCACTAGATTATTGGGTGGGGCCAACGTCCTGACTTTC

size: many
V: TRBV5-1
J: TRBJ2-1
D: -
CDR3: CASSLVDPSENEQFF
DNA: TGCGCCAGCAGCTTGGTTGATCCCTCCGAGAATGAGCAGTTCTTC

size: many
V: TRBV13
J: TRBJ2-7
D: -
CDR3: CASSPRGYEQYF
DNA: TGTGCCAGCAGCCCCAGGGGTTACGAGCAGTACTTC

size: many
V: TRBV28
J: TRBJ1-5
D: -
CDR3: CATLIYRTQHF
DNA: TGTGCCACCCTGATCTACAGGACCCAGCATTTT

size: many
V: TRBV28
J: TRBJ1-5
D: -
CDR3: CASRGGNSNQPQHF
DNA: TGTGCCAGCCGGGGGGGAAATAGCAATCAGCCCCAGCATTTT

size: many
V: TRBV2
J: TRBJ2-7
D: -
CDR3: CASRRQVAYEQYF
DNA: TGTGCCAGCAGAAGACAGGTAGCCTACGAGCAGTACTTC